One sample yielded the 32 T cell receptor beta chains listed below, sequenced in a study of blood T cell repertoires in COVID-19. TCRdb's table, derived via immunoSEQ multiplex PCR, lists solely in-frame clones and lacks some. This repertoire shows 180,000 or so clones, about 77% found once; its top ten account for roughly 2.8%. The sample comprised peripheral blood. The receptors were sampled from a woman aged 80 or older with active or convalescent COVID-19.

This chain connects TRBV7-9 to TRBJ2-2; TRBD1 aligns across 7 bases. Unmatched junction bases numbered 12, after V lost 11 bases and J lost 0 bases. CDR1 SEHNR and CDR2 FQNEAQ come from the germline V gene (reference sequence). The length of the CDR3 is 16 residues. The CDR3 DNA follows: TGTGCCGCCTGGGACAGCCTGAGCGCGAACACCGGGGAGCTGTTTTTT. It encodes CAAWDSLSANTGELFF. Using reference TRBV7-9 and TRBJ2-2 for the parts outside the CDR3, the full variable domain is DTGVSQNPRHKITKRGQNVTFRCDPISEHNRLYWYRQTLGQGPEFLTYFQNEAQLEKSRLLSDRFSAERPKGSFSTLEIQRTEQGDSAMYLCAAWDSLSANTGELFFGEGSRLTVL.

This sequence joins TRBV7-6 and TRBJ2-1, with TRBD2 matching over 7 bases. CDR3 length equals 20 residues. Per germline, CDR1 SGHVS and CDR2 FNYEAQ. V lost 5 bases to trimming and J lost 1 base; unmatched junction nucleotides: 20. The chain's CDR3 is CASSRLTAGTTTISYNEQFF. The CDR3 DNA reads as TGTGCCAGCAGCCGACTGACAGCGGGGACTACGACAATTTCCTACAATGAGCAGTTCTTC.

V usage is TRBV18 and J usage is TRBJ1-1; 10 nucleotides agree with TRBD1. V lost 6 bases to trimming and J lost 3 bases; unmatched junction nucleotides: 7. This CDR3 comprises 15 residues. The germline gives CDR1 KGHSH, CDR2 LQKENI. In DNA, the CDR3 is TGTGCCAGCTCGAGAGGACAGGGGGAGGACACTGAAGCTTTCTTT. Protein: CASSRGQGEDTEAFF.

CDR3 sequence: CASKRSGGWVEQFF. The CDR3, as DNA: TGTGCCAGCAAAAGAAGCGGGGGTTGGGTTGAGCAGTTCTTC. The chain links TRBV6-5 to TRBJ2-1; 8 bases match TRBD2. Germline CDR1 reads MNHEY; CDR2 reads SVGAGI. J lost 9 bases, V lost 7 bases, and 11 bases had no gene match. This CDR3 spans 14 amino acids.

V usage is TRBV7-8 and J usage is TRBJ1-4; 9 nucleotides line up with TRBD1. The length of the CDR3 is 17 residues. V shed 4 bases and J 1 base; nucleotides not matched to a gene: 7. Germline V gene data show CDR1 as SGHVS and CDR2 as FQNEAQ. In DNA form, the CDR3 reads TGTGCCAGCAGCTACGGGACAGGGTGGGGAACTAATGAAAAACTGTTTTTT. It translates to CASSYGTGWGTNEKLFF. The whole variable domain, filled in from reference TRBV7-8 and TRBJ1-4, reads GAGVSQSPRYKVAKRGQDVALRCDPISGHVSLFWYQQALGQGPEFLTYFQNEAQLDKSGLPSDRFFAERPEGSVSTLKIQRTQQEDSAVYLCASSYGTGWGTNEKLFFGSGTQLSVL.

This sequence joins TRBV7-6 and TRBJ2-7; D is uncertain. The germline V and J ends were trimmed by 5 bases and 4 bases, with 12 bases remaining between them. In germline, CDR1 is SGHVS, CDR2 FNYEAQ. CDR3 length: 13 amino acids. The CDR3 sequence is CASSQSSGYEQYF. CDR3 nucleotide sequence: TGTGCCAGCAGCCAAAGCTCTGGTTACGAGCAGTACTTC.

This rearrangement joins TRBV28 to TRBJ2-3, with D uncertain. V shed 3 bases and J shed 0 bases, with 13 bases lying between them. Germline values: CDR1 MDHEN, CDR2 SYDVKM. This CDR3 is built from 16 residues. This CDR3 is CASSFLYVISTDTQYF. The CDR3 DNA is TGTGCCAGCAGTTTCCTCTATGTGATTAGCACAGATACGCAGTATTTT. The entire variable domain, with the rest obtained from reference TRBV28 and TRBJ2-3, is as follows: DVKVTQSSRYLVKRTGEKVFLECVQDMDHENMFWYRQDPGLGLRLIYFSYDVKMKEKGDIPEGYSVSREKKERFSLILESASTNQTSMYLCASSFLYVISTDTQYFGPGTRLTVL.

The rearrangement links TRBV5-6 to TRBJ1-5; 7 bases are a match to TRBD1. The CDR3 covers 14 residues. With 0 bases clipped from V and 5 bases from J, the junction kept 2 bases outside the gene matches. Germline loops: CDR1 SGHDT, CDR2 YYEEEE. The CDR3 loop is CASSLGGGHQPQHF. CDR3 DNA sequence: TGTGCCAGCAGCTTGGGAGGGGGCCATCAGCCCCAGCATTTT.

The chain links TRBV2 to TRBJ2-2; TRBD1 aligns across 7 bases. Looked up from germline, CDR1 is SNHLY and CDR2 is FYNNEI. The CDR3 is 14 residues long. The ends lost 3 bases at V and 6 bases at J; junction bases unmatched: 4. The CDR3 loop is CASSETGWAGELFF. In DNA, the CDR3 is TGTGCCAGCAGTGAGACAGGGTGGGCCGGGGAGCTGTTTTTT. The full variable domain, rest sourced from reference TRBV2 and TRBJ2-2, is EPEVTQTPSHQVTQMGQEVILRCVPISNHLYFYWYRQILGQKVEFLVSFYNNEISEKSEIFDDQFSVERPDGSNFTLKIRSTKLEDSAMYFCASSETGWAGELFFGEGSRLTVL.

As DNA, the CDR3 is TGTGCCAGCAGCCGCCCGGGACAGGGAGTCTACGAGCAGTACTTC. It codes for CASSRPGQGVYEQYF. The chain recombines TRBV12-1 with TRBJ2-7; the D call of TRBD1 is as the table states it, not checked on the DNA. TRBV12-1 corresponds to a pseudogene. This CDR3 region has 15 residues.

J is TRBJ1-1 and V is TRBV5-1, with D possibly matching TRBD1 (5 bases). V was clipped by 0 bases and J by 2 bases, with 11 bases between them. Germline CDR1 and CDR2: SGHRS and YFSETQ. This CDR3 contains 15 residues. CDR3 amino acids: CASSLGDRRNTEAFF. CDR3 nucleotide sequence: TGCGCCAGCAGCTTGGGTGACAGACGAAACACTGAAGCTTTCTTT. Full variable domain (rest looked up from reference TRBV5-1 and TRBJ1-1): KAGVTQTPRYLIKTRGQQVTLSCSPISGHRSVSWYQQTPGQGLQFLFEYFSETQRNKGNFPGRFSGRQFSNSRSEMNVSTLELGDSALYLCASSLGDRRNTEAFFGQGTRLTVV.

J is TRBJ1-2 and V is TRBV3-1 (or the pseudogene TRBV3-2); unclear D gene. This CDR3 has 16 amino acids. Germline CDR1 is LGHDT and CDR2 is YNNKEL (reference sequence). Between the trimmed V and J ends, which lost 4 bases and 2 bases, there was a span of 17 bases. Here the CDR3 reads CASSPVRRAPNYGYTF. CDR3 DNA sequence: TGTGCCAGCAGCCCTGTACGGCGGGCCCCCAACTATGGCTACACCTTC.

The chain is built from TRBV4-3 and TRBJ1-2; the D gene is possibly TRBD1 (6 bases). Trimming removed 0 bases from V and 8 bases from J, with 16 bases in between. Germline assignment: CDR1 LGHNA and CDR2 YSLEER. The CDR3 length is 15 residues. The CDR3 DNA follows: TGCGCCAGCAGCCAAGATTTGGGCAGGGGTTACGGCTACACCTTC. Encoded protein: CASSQDLGRGYGYTF.

V gene TRBV6-2 or TRBV6-3 combines with J gene TRBJ2-3, with TRBD1 matching 7 bases. The germline CDR1 and CDR2 sequences are MNHEY and SVGEGT. V dropped 2 bases and J dropped 4; count of bases not matched to a gene: 6. The CDR3 totals 15 residues. CDR3 protein: CASSYPGQSSDTQYF. DNA of the CDR3: TGTGCCAGCAGTTACCCGGGACAGTCCTCAGATACGCAGTATTTT.

The chain is built from TRBV19 and TRBJ2-6; 7 bases align to TRBD1. With 5 bases clipped from V and 2 bases from J, the junction kept 3 bases outside the gene matches. CDR3 length: 15 residues. CDR1 is LNHDA and CDR2 is SQIVND in the germline V gene (reference sequence). CDR3 in DNA: TGTGCCAGTAGTGACCAGGGGGCTGGGGCCAACGTCCTGACTTTC. Its protein product is CASSDQGAGANVLTF.

This clone was counted only a few times. V gene TRBV15 combines with J gene TRBJ2-3; TRBD2 is a possible D gene (5 bases). CDR3 length equals 15 residues. Germline-derived CDR1 and CDR2 are LNHNV and YYDKDF (reference sequence). Trimming left V 0 bases short and J 6 bases short, with 13 bases between. The CDR3, as DNA: TGTGCCACCAGCAGAGATAAGCTAGCAGCGGATACGCAGTATTTT. Translated, it gives CATSRDKLAADTQYF.

This sequence joins TRBV20-1 and TRBJ1-1; D call uncertain. The CDR3 is 11 amino acids. V lost 3 bases and J 8 bases, leaving 10 bases between the germline ends. Germline assignment: CDR1 DFQATT and CDR2 SNEGSKA (reference sequence). In DNA, the CDR3 is TGCAGTGCTAGCAATGGCGGAGAAGCTTTCTTT. Amino acid sequence: CSASNGGEAFF.

The chain carries TRBV6-2 or TRBV6-3 and TRBJ2-1; 11 bases match TRBD2. The CDR3 totals 15 residues. Germline CDR1 is MNHEY and CDR2 is SVGEGT. The V gene end was trimmed by 6 bases and the J gene end by 8 bases; junction bases not matched to a gene: 9. The CDR3: CASSISGGGNYEQFF. The CDR3 DNA reads TGTGCCAGCAGCATTAGCGGGGGGGGCAACTATGAGCAGTTCTTC.

The CDR3 DNA reads TGTGCCAGTAGTGATACGTGGGACAGCCCAACATTAACCTATGGCTACACCTTC. Translation: CASSDTWDSPTLTYGYTF. The chain is built from TRBV19 and TRBJ1-2; 7 bases line up with TRBD1. The ends lost 5 bases at V and 4 bases at J; junction bases unmatched: 19. Germline-derived CDR1 and CDR2 are LNHDA and SQIVND (reference sequence). CDR3 length: 18 residues.

The chain has TRBV18 and TRBJ1-5, with a possible D match to TRBD1 (5 bases). Germline CDR1 KGHSH, CDR2 LQKENI. The length of the CDR3 is 15 residues. V shed 0 bases and J shed 0 bases, with 6 bases lying between them. The CDR3 region has the DNA TGTGCCAGCTCACCACCGGGGGGTAGCAATCAGCCCCAGCATTTT. It translates to CASSPPGGSNQPQHF. The full variable domain, rest sourced from reference TRBV18 and TRBJ1-5, is NAGVMQNPRHLVRRRGQEARLRCSPMKGHSHVYWYRQLPEEGLKFMVYLQKENIIDESGMPKERFSAEFPKEGPSILRIQQVVRGDSAAYFCASSPPGGSNQPQHFGDGTRLSIL.

The chain combines TRBV5-1 with TRBJ1-1, with TRBD1 as a possible D gene (6 bases). This CDR3 spans 13 amino acids. Deletions cut 5 bases from V and 4 bases from J, with 12 bases between. The germline V gene encodes CDR1 SGHRS and CDR2 YFSETQ. This CDR3 reads CASSEQGTTEAFF. CDR3 nucleotide sequence: TGCGCCAGCAGTGAACAGGGAACCACTGAAGCTTTCTTT.

This clone has a handful of counts. This chain joins TRBV3-1 (or the pseudogene TRBV3-2) and TRBJ2-5; 12 bases line up with TRBD2. Germline-derived CDR1 and CDR2 are LGHDT and YNNKEL (reference sequence). The J segment lost 5 bases and the V segment lost 3 bases, leaving 7 bases of the junction unmatched. The CDR3 runs 16 residues. This CDR3 reads CASSHQTSGGMETQYF. The CDR3 region has the DNA TGTGCCAGCAGCCATCAGACTAGCGGGGGTATGGAGACCCAGTACTTC.

Regarding this clone: At one end the junction does not follow the germline gene, possibly because of a read error. This chain links TRBV2 with TRBJ2-3; the match to TRBD2 covers 7 bases. Germline V lookup: CDR1 SNHLY, CDR2 FYNNEI. The CDR3 is 17 residues long. The CDR3 DNA reads as TGTGCCAGCAGCGAAGAACTAGCGTGGGGTAGCACAGATACGCAGTATTTT. This sequence encodes CASSEELAWGSTDTQYF.

The CDR3 sequence: CASSQRSAGYGYTF. Here the CDR3 DNA reads TGCGCCAGCAGCCAGAGATCGGCGGGGTACGGCTACACCTTC. This chain connects TRBV4-3 to TRBJ1-2; no firm D call. V lost 3 bases, J lost 8 bases, and 16 bases lay in between. Germline values: CDR1 LGHNA, CDR2 YSLEER. The CDR3 spans 14 residues.

The rearrangement joins TRBV28 to TRBJ1-6, with 7 bases that match TRBD1. This CDR3 comprises 18 residues. The junction had 14 bases not matched to a gene; V was cut back by 2 bases and J by 7 bases. Germline V gene data show CDR1 as MDHEN and CDR2 as SYDVKM. The CDR3 sequence: CASSLGTVFSQWNSPLHF. CDR3 sequence (DNA): TGTGCCAGCAGTTTAGGGACAGTATTCTCCCAGTGGAATTCACCCCTCCACTTT.

This chain uses TRBV16 with TRBJ1-1; D may be TRBD1 (5 bases). The CDR3 is 15 residues long. Germline-derived CDR1 and CDR2 are KGHSY and FQNENV. Trimming cost V 1 base and J 4 bases, with 13 bases left between them. CDR3 in amino acids: CASSQFAEGSTEAFF. DNA of the CDR3: TGTGCCAGCAGCCAATTTGCGGAGGGGAGCACTGAAGCTTTCTTT.

The rearrangement joins TRBV6-5 to TRBJ1-4; D gene uncertain. V lost 5 bases and J lost 0, with 10 bases in between. The CDR3 has 15 amino acids. The germline V gene has CDR1 MNHEY and CDR2 SVGAGI. CDR3 amino acids: CASSLRSSTNEKLFF. DNA of the CDR3: TGTGCCAGCAGTCTGAGGTCTTCAACTAATGAAAAACTGTTTTTT.

This clone was detected only once. The chain carries TRBV4-1 and TRBJ1-4, with D possibly TRBD1 on 6 matching bases. The germline V gene encodes CDR1 MGHRA and CDR2 YSYEKL. The V gene lost 7 bases and the J gene lost 1 base, with 16 bases spanning the gap. This CDR3 has 16 amino acids. CDR3 sequence: CASNVGQLQTNEKLFF. The CDR3 coding sequence is TGCGCCAGCAACGTCGGACAGCTACAAACTAATGAAAAACTGTTTTTT.

This sequence joins TRBV5-1 and TRBJ2-6; TRBD1 matches at 9 bases. V lost 0 bases to trimming and J lost 3 bases; unmatched junction nucleotides: 10. The CDR3 covers 19 residues. CDR1 is SGHRS and CDR2 is YFSETQ in the germline V gene. In nucleotides, the CDR3 is TGCGCCAGCAGCTTGGACCTTGGGACAGGGTCGAGTGGGGCCAACGTCCTGACTTTC. Its protein product is CASSLDLGTGSSGANVLTF.

V usage is TRBV5-6 and J usage is TRBJ2-3; 7 nucleotides match TRBD1. J was trimmed by 3 bases and V by 2 bases; bases with no gene match: 6. Looked up from germline, CDR1 is SGHDT and CDR2 is YYEEEE. The CDR3 consists of 15 residues. The CDR3: CASSFPDRVTDTQYF. The CDR3 nucleotides read TGTGCCAGCAGCTTCCCAGACAGGGTTACAGATACGCAGTATTTT.

This chain links TRBV28 with TRBJ1-6; D call uncertain. The CDR3 spans 14 residues. Per the germline V gene, CDR1 is MDHEN and CDR2 is SYDVKM. Trimming removed 5 bases from V and 2 bases from J, with 7 bases in between. CDR3 sequence: CASSPRAYNSPLHF. CDR3 nucleotide sequence: TGTGCCAGCAGTCCCCGGGCCTATAATTCACCCCTCCACTTT.

The chain has TRBV4-3 and TRBJ2-5; 9 bases map to TRBD2. The length of the CDR3 is 16 residues. CDR1 is LGHNA, CDR2 YSLEER, per germline. V was pared by 0 bases and J by 7 bases, with 9 bases of the junction left unmatched. DNA for the CDR3: TGCGCCAGCAGCCAAGAACCAGCGGGGGGACCTTGGACCCAGTACTTC. This gives the protein CASSQEPAGGPWTQYF.